This T cell receptor (beta chain) was sequenced during a study of blood T cell repertoires in COVID-19 (dated by TCRdb to 2018 to 2021). A note on the overall study: Samples from collaborators originated in the United States, Italy and Spain and spanned both the acute and convalescent phases of COVID-19. The material from the prospective study consisted of cDNA or gDNA derived from T cells, B-cell-depleted T cells, or PBMCs. The dataset comprised deeply sampled blood TCRbeta repertoires from subjects exposed to, actively infected with, or recovered from COVID-19. A freely available public database, intended as a resource for researchers studying the immune response to SARS-CoV-2, is where the repertoires were released. Samples were obtained from the ongoing ImmuneRACE study (first 160 participants) and from about 1,300 subjects provided by 6 global collaborators. A de-identified subject ID, COVID-19 status, age in years and sex were almost always included in the sample metadata. Where available, HLA class I and class II types were obtained from metadata supplied by the sample provider rather than from assay-based typing.

The CDR3 sequence holds 15 residues, the cysteine and phenylalanine included. Only the CDR3 DNA is retained, 45 bases long and in frame from the first base. For CDR1 and CDR2, the germline V gene lists MDHEN and SYDVKM. Trimming at the junction amounts to 6 bases on V and 3 bases on J, and the germline ends lie 14 bases apart. The immunoSEQ Assay, a bias-controlled multiplex PCR, was used to amplify TCRbeta CDR3 regions from genomic DNA. In the original analysis: The number of nucleated cells in each sample was estimated by amplification of reference gene primers within the assay. To quantify the absolute abundance of each unique TCRbeta CDR3 rearrangement, sequence reads were collapsed and filtered. For each sample, productive Simpson clonality was calculated by taking the square root of Simpson's diversity index across productive rearrangements. This is the immuneACCESS table as TCRdb keeps it, with only in-frame sequences that have V and J called. A part of the clones is gone; compared with another copy, unresolved V genes explain less than half, and the rest is unexplained. V, J and clone size are those of that table, while D and trimming were read from the DNA. The sample table contains some 200,000 clones; only one count was recorded for roughly 87% of them. Of the sample, 10% falls within the top ten clones.

Enrolling through a virtual design, the prospective study's participants ranged in age from roughly 18 to 95 years and lived across about two dozen United States geographic areas. In the prospective study, participants were assigned to cohorts based on the clinical history participants reported in a screening survey and a study questionnaire. In the prospective study, whole blood, serum and a nasopharyngeal or oropharyngeal swab were collected from each participant by mobile phlebotomists. Participants in the prospective study had the option to provide additional blood draws and questionnaires over a roughly 2-month period. Before DNA extraction, prospective study blood samples were shipped either frozen or at room temperature. To note about this clone: There is no known antigen for this receptor. No much larger clone is present one base from it, and per-base qualities are unavailable.

What the authors observed across the whole study: The amount of clinical and demographic metadata varied by source and participant and was provided uncurated.

The sequencing input was PBMCs or T cells enriched from blood (not recorded which). The TCR sequence derives from a man aged 18 to 35 with acute COVID-19. The rearranged chain carries TRBV28 and TRBJ1-4; 6 matching bases give a weak D call of TRBD1. CDR3 protein: CASSLGTSPNEKLFF. The DNA is TGTGCCAGCAGCCTCGGGACATCCCCTAATGAAAAACTGTTTTTT.